This T cell receptor (beta chain) is drawn from a study of blood T cell repertoires in COVID-19. As for the study in general: Sample material is recorded as cDNA or gDNA derived from T cells, B-cell-depleted T cells, or PBMCs.

Per the authors' pipeline: Amplifying reference gene primers gave estimates of nucleated cell counts. Sequencing used immunoSEQ multiplex PCR; TCRdb keeps in-frame clones, though not all of them. Clone size and V and J calls were adopted from that table, with D and trimming inferred from the DNA. Here the sample spans more than 110,000 clones, around nine tenths being singletons. This clonotype was obtained from a woman between 40 and 50 years old with acute or convalescent COVID-19. The specimen was peripheral blood.

CDR3 residues: CASSPIRLAGERETQYF. In DNA form, the CDR3 reads TGTGCCAGCTCACCAATCAGACTAGCGGGAGAACGAGAGACCCAGTACTTC. The chain couples TRBV18 to TRBJ2-5, with 12 bases identical to TRBD2. Germline CDR1 and CDR2: KGHSH and LQKENI. V lost 2 bases to trimming and J lost 4 bases; unmatched junction nucleotides: 8. This CDR3 contains 17 residues.